This TCR beta chain was identified in a study of blood T cell repertoires in COVID-19. Deletions cut 2 bases from V and 1 base from J, with 11 bases between. CDR1 and CDR2 (germline): KGHSH, LQKENI. CDR3 size: 15 residues. Measured with immunoSEQ multiplex PCR; TCRdb has only the in-frame clones, and not every one. The table has roughly 180,000 clones, 65% to 90% seen once. The material sequenced was peripheral blood. This receptor was obtained from a man aged 55 to 70 with acute or convalescent COVID-19. This rearrangement joins TRBV18 to TRBJ1-1, with a possible D match to TRBD1 (5 bases). Here the CDR3 reads CASSPIRGENTEAFF. CDR3 DNA sequence: TGTGCCAGCTCACCAATAAGGGGTGAGAACACTGAAGCTTTCTTT.